This TCR beta chain was identified in a study of Graves' ophthalmopathy and Graves' hyperthyroidism (dated by TCRdb to between 2018 and 2020). Context from the whole study: Peripheral blood was collected at initial diagnosis, before any treatment. The study used signatures of the TCR beta repertoire to tell Graves' ophthalmopathy apart from Graves' hyperthyroidism and to predict which patients would progress to ophthalmopathy. In total, some 140 blood samples were TCR-sequenced: approximately 40 ophthalmopathy, under 85 hyperthyroidism and about 17 hyperthyroidism-to-ophthalmopathy patients. To explore V-J signatures distinguishing ophthalmopathy from hyperthyroidism, a discovery set of under 110 patients (43 ophthalmopathy, 57 stable hyperthyroidism) was enrolled. An independent validation cohort was composed of fewer than 20 hyperthyroidism patients and 17 patients who later progressed from hyperthyroidism to ophthalmopathy. In roughly 6 hyperthyroidism patients, the T-cell repertoire of thyroid tissue was compared with the T-cell repertoire of blood. Once sampling was done, hyperthyroidism patients were given methimazole at a starting dose of 30 mg daily, while ophthalmopathy patients were given high-dose intravenous methylprednisolone. The roughly 99 discovery patients were divided at random into training and test sets in a 7:3 ratio. What the research found in general, with its limitations: In validation, the model predicted ophthalmopathy progression with less than 71% sensitivity and 72.22% specificity; approximately 12 predicted patients were CT-confirmed with GO in a median of approximately six months. No statistical method was used to set the sample size in advance, and the investigators knew which group each participant was assigned to. Most expanded thyroid clonotypes with a frequency above 0.001 also appeared in blood, which suggests that blood repertoires may reflect the immune response in the thyroid. Ophthalmopathy was separated from stable hyperthyroidism by the 13-signature model with roughly 87% sensitivity and approximately 84% specificity in cross-validation and with 80%/75% in the test set.

Ophthalmopathy patients had moderately to severely active disease, Clinical Activity Score of at least 3, NOSPECS grade of at least 4, and disease duration under 3 months. Patients with other autoimmune diseases, uncontrolled infections, pregnancy or lactation were excluded from the study. Clinical symptoms, serum thyroxine, TRAb, thyroid ultrasound and orbital computed tomography were used for diagnosis. Ficoll-Paque density gradient centrifugation was used to isolate PBMCs from about 9 ml of fresh peripheral blood. Total RNA was extracted with Trizol reagent and quality-checked on an Agilent 2100 Bioanalyzer. Of note for this clonotype: The clone's antigen remains unknown. No much larger clone exists at a distance of one base, and base qualities are not known.

From V the trimming removes 4 bases and from J it removes 6 bases, while the gene matches leave 10 bases of the junction unaccounted for. The CDR3 measures 15 amino acids from cysteine to phenylalanine. Of all the DNA, just the CDR3 is kept, 45 bases in frame from base 1. For repertoire sequencing, the TCR beta CDR3 regions were amplified from RNA transcripts. HTBI primers and the Qiagen OneStep RT-PCR kit were used in a first-round RT-PCR, which was followed by a second-round multiplex PCR, size selection and purification. Sequencing of the libraries was carried out on an Illumina HiSeq2000 in paired-end mode with 100 bp reads. In the authors' own workflow: SOAPnuke was used to process the reads, removing any read that contained adapters or uncalled bases, had a mean Phred below 15, or lacked an exact match to the constant primer or identifier. COPE v1.2.5 was used to merge high-quality paired reads. Each unique nucleotide sequence was treated as a clonotype, and MiTCR v1.1 was used to align the clonotypes to the IMGT TRB V, D and J references. The analysis was limited to V-J combinations with a frequency above 0.0001, which together covered just over 98% of the repertoires. A TCR clonal expansion and chaos score per V-J combination was defined as the ratio of F50 clonal expansion to chaos observed in the TCRdist matrix. Welch's t-statistics and random forest were used to reduce features to about a dozen V-J combinations, which were fed into a naive Bayes classifier. The similarity between thyroid and blood repertoires was quantified using the Morisita-Horn index. TCRdb passed the public sequencing reads through fastp at Q25 and MiXCR, retaining productive beta sequences. Entries are consolidated by CDR3 protein sequence, retaining the most common genes and DNA. The V and J calls, along with clone size, are taken from TCRdb and not from the paper's own processing. Recorded for this sample are about 220,000 distinct CDR3 sequences; roughly 21% of them occurred a single time. Jointly, the top ten make up more than 35% of the sample.

The clonotype originates from a woman in her 50s with Graves' ophthalmopathy. Donor details come from another sample of the same person, matched by shared clones. Sequencing was done on a sample of peripheral blood. Rearrangement joined TRBV12-3 or TRBV12-4 to TRBJ2-7, and 9 junction bases match TRBD2. The DNA sequence follows: TGTGCCAGCAGTTCCCCAGCGGGGGGCGTCGTCGAGCAGTACTTC. It codes for CASSSPAGGVVEQYF.